Presented here are 22 T cell receptor beta chains from one specimen sequenced in a study of a mutant IDH1 vaccine in newly diagnosed glioma. Profiled with immunoSEQ multiplex PCR; TCRdb holds only in-frame clones, not every one. The sample has around 66,000 clones; 80% are singletons. These TCRs are of unknown antigen specificity. Time point given: week 11, during vaccination. The content of each vaccine dose was 300 ug of mutant IDH1 20-mer peptide, and topical imiquimod accompanied it. Sequencing was performed on PBMCs, taken from a glioma patient whose treatment included an IDH1 peptide vaccine. These receptors came from a man in his forties or fifties with glioma.

The chain links TRBV1 to TRBJ2-1; the table's D call TRBD1 went unverified against the DNA. TRBV1 is a pseudogene locus. CDR3 length: 16 amino acids. Here the CDR3 reads CTSSQDQQGARNEQFF. The DNA of the CDR3 is TGCACCAGCAGCCAAGATCAACAGGGGGCGAGGAATGAGCAGTTCTTC.

This chain connects TRBV25-1 to TRBJ2-5; D remains ambiguous. Germline CDR1 and CDR2: MGHDK and SYGVNS. V gave up 7 bases and J gave up 7 bases, with 10 bases separating them. The length of the CDR3 is 11 residues. The CDR3 loop is CASTLTGTQYF. CDR3 coding DNA: TGTGCCAGCACGCTCACCGGGACCCAGTACTTC. Full variable domain (missing parts from reference TRBV25-1 and TRBJ2-5): EADIYQTPRYLVIGTGKKITLECSQTMGHDKMYWYQQDPGMELHLIHYSYGVNSTEKGDLSSESTVSRIRTEHFPLTLESARPSHTSQYLCASTLTGTQYFGPGTRLLVL.

This clone was counted only a few times. J is TRBJ1-4 and V is TRBV5-1; tentative D call: TRBD1 (5 bases). The CDR3 is 15 amino acids. Trimming took 0 bases from V and 8 from J, leaving 14 bases between them. In germline, CDR1 is SGHRS, CDR2 YFSETQ. The CDR3 DNA sequence: TGCGCCAGCAGCTTGGCACCAGGGATGGAGGAAAAACTGTTTTTT. It is translated as CASSLAPGMEEKLFF.

V and J are TRBV7-8 and TRBJ2-1; D perhaps matches TRBD1 (6 bases). This CDR3 has 13 amino acids. Per the germline V gene, CDR1 is SGHVS and CDR2 is FQNEAQ. V lost 10 bases and J lost 6, with 16 bases in between. The DNA for the CDR3 is TGTGCCAACTCTAGAGGGGGAAGCAATGAGCAGTTCTTC. As protein: CANSRGGSNEQFF.

Only one count was recorded for this clone. The chain couples TRBV4-1 to TRBJ2-2; tentative D call: TRBD2 (7 bases). The CDR3 loop spans 17 amino acids. CDR1 MGHRA and CDR2 YSYEKL come from the germline V gene. Trimming took 1 base from V and 1 from J, leaving 13 bases between them. In DNA form, the CDR3 reads TGCGCCAGCAGCCAAGGTGCGGGGGCGGTGAACACCGGGGAGCTGTTTTTT. This sequence encodes CASSQGAGAVNTGELFF.

The chain links TRBV10-3 to TRBJ2-2; the match to TRBD2 covers 7 bases. The germline CDR1 and CDR2 sequences are ENHRY and SYGVKD. V was pared by 3 bases and J by 2 bases, with 9 bases of the junction left unmatched. The CDR3 is 17 residues long. The CDR3: CAISDLLRGENTGELFF. The CDR3 region has the DNA TGTGCCATCAGTGACCTTTTACGGGGGGAAAACACCGGGGAGCTGTTTTTT.

The chain uses TRBV29-1 and TRBJ2-3, with 9 bases matching TRBD2. Trimming cost V 7 bases and J 2 bases; bases outside gene matches: 7. The germline V gene encodes CDR1 SQVTM and CDR2 ANQGSEA. This CDR3 region has 14 residues. The CDR3 reads CSARLAGTTDTQYF. DNA for the CDR3: TGCAGCGCGCGCCTAGCGGGGACCACAGATACGCAGTATTTT.

This chain joins TRBV11-1 and TRBJ1-2; D not certain. There are 14 residues in the CDR3. Germline values: CDR1 SGHAT, CDR2 FQDESV (reference sequence). The germline V and J ends were trimmed by 5 bases and 8 bases, with 18 bases remaining between them. CDR3 in DNA: TGTGCCAGCAGCCCAGGAACCGACCCTCGAGGCTACACCTTC. Translation: CASSPGTDPRGYTF. Combining the CDR3 with reference TRBV11-1 and TRBJ1-2 gives the whole variable domain EAEVAQSPRYKITEKSQAVAFWCDPISGHATLYWYRQILGQGPELLVQFQDESVVDDSQLPKDRFSAERLKGVDSTLKIQPAELGDSAMYLCASSPGTDPRGYTFGSGTRLTVV.

This clone showed up just a few times. The chain links TRBV28 to TRBJ2-3, with unresolved D. The CDR3 extends over 12 amino acids. V lost 6 bases and J 1 base, leaving 5 bases between the germline ends. Per the germline V gene, CDR1 is MDHEN and CDR2 is SYDVKM. The CDR3 nucleotides are TGTGCCAGCAGCCTGCGCACAGATACGCAGTATTTT. This codes for CASSLRTDTQYF.

CDR3 amino acids: CASRQLAGGTEAFF. CDR3 DNA: TGTGCCAGCAGACAATTAGCAGGGGGCACTGAAGCTTTCTTT. The chain employs TRBV7-9 and TRBJ1-1; 7 nucleotides line up with TRBD1. V was pared by 6 bases and J by 4 bases, with 8 bases of the junction left unmatched. Germline lookup yields CDR1 SEHNR and CDR2 FQNEAQ (reference sequence). This CDR3 spans 14 amino acids.

The chain combines TRBV30 with TRBJ2-1; no firm D call. The CDR3 is 8 amino acids. Germline V gene sequence: CDR1 GTSNPN, CDR2 SVGIG (reference sequence). V lost 7 bases to trimming and J lost 6 bases, with 1 base between them. The CDR3 reads CASNEQFF. The CDR3 nucleotides read TGTGCCTCCAATGAGCAGTTCTTC.

The chain recombines TRBV7-8 with TRBJ1-5, with 8 bases matching TRBD1. The junction had 7 bases not matched to a gene; V was cut back by 0 bases and J by 6 bases. The CDR3 runs 16 residues. Germline assignment: CDR1 SGHVS and CDR2 FQNEAQ. CDR3 loop: CASSLARTGRGQPQHF. The CDR3 DNA reads as TGTGCCAGCAGCTTAGCCCGGACAGGGAGAGGTCAGCCCCAGCATTTT.

This chain links TRBV10-3 with TRBJ2-7; D is unresolved. The CDR3 is 14 residues long. The V end was cut by 0 bases, the J end by 2 bases, with 8 bases between. Germline loops: CDR1 ENHRY, CDR2 SYGVKD. The CDR3 sequence: CAISESVVTYEQYF. The CDR3, as DNA: TGTGCCATCAGTGAGTCGGTCGTTACCTACGAGCAGTACTTC.

This rearrangement joins TRBV30 to TRBJ2-5, with 8 bases that match TRBD2. The CDR3 has 13 residues. The V and J ends lost 4 bases and 5 bases, in that order; junction bases with no gene match: 6. The germline gives CDR1 GTSNPN, CDR2 SVGIG (reference sequence). CDR3 coding DNA: TGTGCCTGGAACGGGGGGGCCGGGGAGACCCAGTACTTC. Translating it yields CAWNGGAGETQYF. The entire variable domain, with the rest obtained from reference TRBV30 and TRBJ2-5, is as follows: SQTIHQWPATLVQPVGSPLSLECTVEGTSNPNLYWYRQAAGRGLQLLFYSVGIGQISSEVPQNLSASRPQDRQFILSSKKLLLSDSGFYLCAWNGGAGETQYFGPGTRLLVL.

This clone has more than one count but fewer than ten. This chain uses TRBV7-6 with TRBJ2-2, with TRBD1 matching 9 bases. Germline CDR1 and CDR2: SGHVS and FNYEAQ. The ends lost 1 base at V and 6 bases at J; junction bases unmatched: 6. The CDR3 is 16 residues long. CDR3 bases: TGTGCCAGCAGCTTAGACAGGGGGCGCATAGCCGGGGAGCTGTTTTTT. Its protein is CASSLDRGRIAGELFF.

CDR3 sequence (DNA): TGCGCCAGCAGCCCTAATCTTCCTGGGGACACCGGGGAGCTGTTTTTT. This translates into CASSPNLPGDTGELFF. V is TRBV5-1 and J is TRBJ2-2; no clear D. Trimming took 4 bases from V and 3 from J, leaving 16 bases between them. The germline CDR1 and CDR2 sequences are SGHRS and YFSETQ. The CDR3 is made up of 16 amino acids.

In its sample, this clone was seen once. This chain connects TRBV29-1 to TRBJ1-1, with 8 bases fitting TRBD1. The CDR3 has 17 amino acids. Germline V gene data show CDR1 as SQVTM and CDR2 as ANQGSEA. With 1 base clipped from V and 4 bases from J, the junction kept 14 bases outside the gene matches. This CDR3 is CSVEVLDRGAPGTEAFF. CDR3 in DNA: TGCAGCGTTGAAGTCCTAGACAGGGGAGCCCCCGGCACTGAAGCTTTCTTT.

This clone was found a few times. The J gene is TRBJ2-1, the V gene TRBV5-4; D uncertain. This CDR3 has 15 amino acids. Trimming removed 2 bases at V and 0 bases at J, with 9 bases between. Germline assignment: CDR1 SGHNT and CDR2 YYREEE (reference sequence). The CDR3 here is CASSLDASSYNEQFF. CDR3 DNA sequence: TGTGCCAGCAGCTTAGATGCTAGCTCCTACAATGAGCAGTTCTTC.

The chain links TRBV5-1 to TRBJ2-2; tentative D call: TRBD2 (6 bases). Germline values: CDR1 SGHRS, CDR2 YFSETQ. CDR3 length equals 14 residues. Between the trimmed V and J ends, which lost 5 bases and 5 bases, there was a span of 13 bases. The DNA of the CDR3 is TGCGCCAGCAGGGGGGGACCATCAACCGGGGAGCTGTTTTTT. Amino acid sequence: CASRGGPSTGELFF.

The chain carries TRBV7-9 and TRBJ2-7; D could derive from TRBD1 or TRBD2 (5 bases each). V gave up 4 bases and J gave up 1 base, with 11 bases separating them. Germline V gene data show CDR1 as SEHNR and CDR2 as FQNEAQ (reference sequence). This CDR3 comprises 14 residues. The CDR3 DNA follows: TGTGCCAGCAGCTCCGGGACGCCTTCCTACGAGCAGTACTTC. This translates into CASSSGTPSYEQYF.

This clone occurred a few times. The chain joins TRBV6-5 to TRBJ1-1; D might be TRBD1 (5 bases). The CDR3 runs 15 residues. Germline lookup yields CDR1 MNHEY and CDR2 SVGAGI. The V end was cut by 4 bases, the J end by 0 bases, with 12 bases between. The CDR3 is CASSSGGTVNTEAFF. The CDR3 nucleotides read TGTGCCAGCAGTTCTGGGGGGACGGTGAACACTGAAGCTTTCTTT.

The CDR3 DNA reads as TGTGCCAGTAGTATAGACAAGAGCTCCTATAATTCACCCCTCCACTTT. This gives the protein CASSIDKSSYNSPLHF. V and J are TRBV19 and TRBJ1-6; unclear D gene. CDR3 length: 16 residues. The V and J ends lost 0 bases and 0 bases respectively, with 6 bases between them. From germline, CDR1 is LNHDA and CDR2 SQIVND (reference sequence).